Shown below are 28 T cell receptor beta chains from a single sample sequenced in a study of metastatic and nonmetastatic thyroid tumors. MiXCR reprocessed the PCR reads for TCRdb. The table has about 12,000 clones, roughly 21% seen once. All patients were treatment-naive before thyroid surgery. Material: adjacent normal tissue. Receptor source: a female donor with papillary thyroid cancer or a benign thyroid nodule (not recorded which). Some clones in this sample may be carry-over from other donors' samples.

This clone was detected only a few times. This sequence may be a read error, since a much larger clone differs from it by one base. In the same sample, other DNA sequences code for this CDR3. This chain links TRBV18 with TRBJ2-1; 9 positions match TRBD2. CDR3 length: 14 amino acids. Germline trimming cut 3 bases from V and 9 bases from J; bases unmatched to any gene: 6. CDR1 and CDR2 (germline): KGHSH, LQKENI. The CDR3 sequence is CASSPPSGTGEQFF. Written as DNA, the CDR3 is TGTGCCAGCTCACCTCCTAGCGGGACTGGTGAGCAGTTCTTC.

This clone came up a few times. This rearrangement joins TRBV2 to TRBJ1-2; D is uncertain. V lost 6 bases, J lost 5 bases, and 13 bases lay in between. The germline V gene encodes CDR1 SNHLY and CDR2 FYNNEI. The CDR3 has 13 residues. Written as DNA, the CDR3 is TGTGCCAGCAGGCTACACGAAGGTTATGGCTACACCTTC. This gives the protein CASRLHEGYGYTF. The complete variable domain, with remaining parts taken from reference TRBV2 and TRBJ1-2, reads EPEVTQTPSHQVTQMGQEVILRCVPISNHLYFYWYRQILGQKVEFLVSFYNNEISEKSEIFDDQFSVERPDGSNFTLKIRSTKLEDSAMYFCASRLHEGYGYTFGSGTRLTVV.

This clone was observed many times. The chain joins TRBV11-1 to TRBJ1-3, with D possibly matching TRBD1 (6 bases). Trimming removed 5 bases from V and 0 bases from J, with 14 bases in between. This CDR3 is 16 amino acids long. Germline-derived CDR1 and CDR2 are SGHAT and FQDESV (reference sequence). As DNA, the CDR3 is TGTGCCAGCAGCCCCAACAGGGTAATCTCTGGAAACACCATATATTTT. Protein sequence: CASSPNRVISGNTIYF.

A word on this clone: Its ends do not fully match the called genes, so a read error is possible. The chain carries TRBV27 and TRBJ1-2; the match to TRBD1 covers 11 bases. In germline, CDR1 is MNHEY, CDR2 SMNVEV (reference sequence). The CDR3 is 15 amino acids. The CDR3 DNA reads TGTGCCAGCAGCCTATCCCCCGGGACAGGGGGTTGCTACGCCTTC. Its protein is CASSLSPGTGGCYAF.

The genes are TRBV9 and TRBJ1-1; 8 bases map to TRBD1. The CDR3 totals 14 residues. Germline CDR1 reads SGDLS; CDR2 reads YYNGEE. The V segment lost 3 bases and the J segment 2 bases; nucleotides outside the gene matches: 3. The CDR3 sequence: CASSAGQGNTEAFF. In DNA form, the CDR3 reads TGTGCCAGCAGCGCCGGACAGGGAAACACTGAAGCTTTCTTT.

The V gene is TRBV5-1, the J gene TRBJ1-6, with D perhaps matching TRBD1 (5 bases). Between the trimmed V and J ends, which lost 3 bases and 2 bases, there was a span of 9 bases. The CDR3 is 15 residues long. CDR1 and CDR2 from the germline V gene are SGHRS and YFSETQ. The DNA of the CDR3 is TGCGCCAGCAGCTGGCAGGGCCCCTATAATTCACCCCTCCACTTT. Amino acids: CASSWQGPYNSPLHF.

In this sample, this clone is medium-sized (0.01 to 0.1%). This chain links TRBV6-1 with TRBJ1-2; TRBD1 agrees at 8 bases. This CDR3 spans 15 amino acids. With 5 bases clipped from V and 5 bases from J, the junction kept 10 bases outside the gene matches. The germline V gene encodes CDR1 MNHNS and CDR2 SASEGT. The CDR3 is CASSPSDRGWYGYTF. CDR3 in DNA: TGTGCCAGCAGTCCCTCCGACAGGGGCTGGTATGGCTACACCTTC.

CDR3 DNA: TGCAGTGCTACTGGCCAGCGGGACTTAATCGAGCGAGAGCAGTACTTC. This translates into CSATGQRDLIEREQYF. The genes are TRBV20-1 and TRBJ2-7; TRBD2 matches 7 bases. The V gene's germline CDR1 is DFQATT and CDR2 SNEGSKA (reference sequence). This CDR3 spans 16 amino acids. The trim removed 4 bases at V and 7 bases at J, leaving 19 bases unmatched.

Comments on this clone: A read error may produce the germline difference seen at one junction end. The chain recombines TRBV2 with TRBJ1-1, with a possible D match to TRBD1 (5 bases). This CDR3 comprises 11 residues. Germline loops: CDR1 SNHLY, CDR2 FYNNEI. The CDR3, as DNA: TGTGTCAGCAGGGTGACGCAACCCGCTTTCTTT. Its translation: CVSRVTQPAFF.

In its sample, this clone was seen a few times. This rearrangement joins TRBV28 to TRBJ2-3; TRBD1 is a possible D gene (6 bases). CDR1 and CDR2 from the germline V gene are MDHEN and SYDVKM. The germline V and J ends were trimmed by 5 bases and 4 bases, with 16 bases remaining between them. The CDR3 totals 15 residues. The CDR3 coding sequence is TGTGCCAGCAGTCCCGCAGGGGTGGTCGCAGATACGCAGTATTTT. This codes for CASSPAGVVADTQYF. Drawing the rest from reference TRBV28 and TRBJ2-3, the complete variable domain is DVKVTQSSRYLVKRTGEKVFLECVQDMDHENMFWYRQDPGLGLRLIYFSYDVKMKEKGDIPEGYSVSREKKERFSLILESASTNQTSMYLCASSPAGVVADTQYFGPGTRLTVL.

The CDR3 protein is CATPPETSGPNYEQYF. DNA for the CDR3: TGTGCCACGCCTCCCGAGACTAGCGGACCGAATTACGAGCAGTACTTC. J is TRBJ2-7 and V is TRBV15; 9 nucleotides agree with TRBD2. Losses at the gene ends were 9 bases for V and 4 bases for J; bases not matched to a gene: 16. The CDR3 sequence is 16 residues long. The germline V gene has CDR1 LNHNV and CDR2 YYDKDF (reference sequence).

This sequence joins TRBV6-4 and TRBJ2-1; D is unclear. Trimming stripped 2 bases from V and 2 bases from J, with 10 bases between. Germline V gene sequence: CDR1 MRHNA, CDR2 SNTAGT. The CDR3 is 15 amino acids. CDR3 protein: CASSDTGAAYNEQFF. The CDR3 DNA reads as TGTGCCAGCAGTGACACTGGTGCAGCCTACAATGAGCAGTTCTTC.

A few counts support this clone. The junction differs from germline at one of its ends, possibly a read error. V gene TRBV6-1 combines with J gene TRBJ2-6, with D perhaps being TRBD1 or TRBD2 (6 bases each). The CDR3 spans 17 residues. Germline V CDR1 and CDR2: MNHNS, SASEGT. The CDR3 DNA reads as TGTGCCAGCAGCACAGGGAGGAGGGGCTCTGCGGCCAACGTCCTGACTTTC. This sequence encodes CASSTGRRGSAANVLTF.

This clone was detected only a few times. The conserved final phenylalanine or tryptophan is absent from the CDR3, which likely points to a read error. Other DNA sequences in this sample translate to the same CDR3. The chain links TRBV6-1 to TRBJ1-1, with D unclear. The germline V gene has CDR1 MNHNS and CDR2 SASEGT. This CDR3 comprises 13 residues. DNA for the CDR3: TGCGCCAGCAGCTTTGGACGGCTAGGTGAAGCTTTCTGT. Its protein is CASSFGRLGEAFC.

This clone was seen many times. This sequence joins TRBV30 and TRBJ2-2; D is perhaps TRBD1 or TRBD2 (5 bases each). This CDR3 is 15 amino acids long. Trimming removed 4 bases at V and 0 bases at J, with 12 bases between. CDR1 and CDR2 from the germline V gene are GTSNPN and SVGIG (reference sequence). CDR3 region: CAWMGDSANTGELFF. The CDR3 region has the DNA TGTGCCTGGATGGGGGATTCTGCGAACACCGGGGAGCTGTTTTTT.

Regarding this clone: The junction departs from the called germline gene at one end, perhaps through a read error. This rearrangement joins TRBV11-1 to TRBJ1-4, with TRBD1 as a possible D gene (6 bases). CDR3 length: 15 amino acids. Germline-derived CDR1 and CDR2 are SGHAT and FQDESV (reference sequence). The CDR3 reads CACSRPGKGDEKLFF. The CDR3 bases are TGTGCCTGCAGTCGACCGGGAAAGGGGGATGAAAAACTGTTTTTT.

The chain links TRBV11-2 to TRBJ2-1, with TRBD2 identical over 8 bases. The germline CDR1 and CDR2 sequences are SGHAT and FQNNGV. The CDR3 runs 16 residues. V dropped 5 bases and J dropped 3; count of bases not matched to a gene: 9. The CDR3 nucleotides are TGTGCCAGCAGCGCGCTGACTAGCGCCCACTACAATGAGCAGTTCTTC. Translating it yields CASSALTSAHYNEQFF.

This clone was found a few times. The V call is TRBV28, the J call TRBJ1-1; D remains ambiguous. The germline CDR1 and CDR2 sequences are MDHEN and SYDVKM. V lost 6 bases and J lost 6, with 23 bases in between. The CDR3 spans 16 residues. CDR3 DNA sequence: TGTGCCAGCAGCAGAGTCCTGGCGGTAGTCAGGTCTGAAGCTTTCTTT. Translated: CASSRVLAVVRSEAFF.

This clone was recorded at least ten times. Being one base from a much bigger clone, this may be a read error. The chain is built from TRBV2 and TRBJ2-1; D not resolved. The V and J ends lost 2 bases and 8 bases respectively, with 13 bases between them. Germline lookup yields CDR1 SNHLY and CDR2 FYNNEI. CDR3 length: 14 residues. The chain's CDR3 is CASSEYSRDDEQFF. CDR3 nucleotide sequence: TGTGCCAGCAGTGAATACAGCAGAGACGATGAGCAGTTCTTC.

There are many counts of this clone. This chain uses TRBV7-6 with TRBJ2-1; the match to TRBD2 covers 11 bases. Trimming removed 3 bases from V and 9 bases from J; junction bases left unmatched: 10. This CDR3 has 16 amino acids. Germline V lookup: CDR1 SGHVS, CDR2 FNYEAQ. CDR3 amino acids: CASSFIAGGTAREQFF. Here the CDR3 DNA reads TGTGCCAGCAGCTTCATAGCGGGGGGGACCGCGCGTGAGCAGTTCTTC.

In this sample, this clone turned up a few times. The J gene is TRBJ2-1, the V gene TRBV9; D perhaps matches TRBD2 (5 bases). Germline V gene lookup returns CDR1 SGDLS and CDR2 YYNGEE. V was trimmed by 4 bases and J by 9 bases, leaving 17 bases between them. The CDR3 spans 14 residues. The CDR3 protein is CASSLETLAGEQFF. The CDR3 bases are TGTGCCAGCAGCTTAGAAACCCTAGCTGGTGAGCAGTTCTTC.

The chain recombines TRBV20-1 with TRBJ2-1; D may be TRBD1 (6 bases). V was shortened by 5 bases and J by 7 bases, with 9 bases between the two germline ends. CDR1 is DFQATT and CDR2 is SNEGSKA in the germline V gene (reference sequence). This CDR3 has 11 residues. CDR3 loop: CSAGQKNEQFF. CDR3 bases: TGCAGTGCTGGACAGAAAAATGAGCAGTTCTTC.

The V gene is TRBV5-1, the J gene TRBJ1-2; D remains ambiguous. The CDR3 contains 14 residues. Trimming left V 3 bases short and J 4 bases short, with 13 bases between. Germline lookup yields CDR1 SGHRS and CDR2 YFSETQ. The CDR3 region has the DNA TGCGCCAGCAGCTCGCCCGACACCCTCTATGGCTACACCTTC. Translating gives CASSSPDTLYGYTF.

This clone occurred a few times. The genes are TRBV28 and TRBJ1-2; a possible D gene is TRBD1 (5 bases). The germline V gene has CDR1 MDHEN and CDR2 SYDVKM. This CDR3 is built from 13 residues. V was cut by 7 bases and J by 4 bases, with 13 bases left in between. As DNA, the CDR3 is TGTGCCAGCATCCTTGGGACGCGCTATGGCTACACCTTC. This gives the protein CASILGTRYGYTF.

This clone was seen at least ten times. The V call is TRBV24-1, the J call TRBJ2-5; 12 bases line up with TRBD1. The CDR3 covers 16 residues. Trimming took 5 bases from V and 5 from J; bases not matched to a gene: 8. CDR1 is KGHDR and CDR2 is SFDVKD in the germline V gene. CDR3: CATSGSGTGGLETQYF. The CDR3, as DNA: TGTGCCACCAGTGGTTCCGGGACAGGGGGCTTGGAGACCCAGTACTTC.

By its share, this clone is medium-sized (0.01 to 0.1%). The chain carries TRBV12-3 or TRBV12-4 and TRBJ2-7, with TRBD2 matching 9 bases. After removal of 6 bases from V and 7 bases from J, the junction contained 7 bases not matched to a gene. This CDR3 comprises 13 residues. The CDR3 sequence is CASRSGGRNEQYF. The CDR3, as DNA: TGTGCCAGCAGGAGCGGGGGGAGGAATGAGCAGTACTTC.

Ten or more counts support this clone. V is TRBV7-2 and J is TRBJ1-1; D is uncertain. CDR1 is SGHTA and CDR2 is FQGNSA in the germline V gene. Trimming left V 5 bases short and J 1 base short, with 11 bases between. This CDR3 spans 14 amino acids. CDR3 region: CASSPYYGNTEAFF. In DNA, the CDR3 is TGTGCCAGCAGCCCCTATTATGGGAACACTGAAGCTTTCTTT.

By share, this clone counts as medium-sized (0.01 to 0.1%). Written as DNA, the CDR3 is TGTGCCAGCAGTTTGCAGGGGGGGTACTATGGCTACACCTTC. This encodes CASSLQGGYYGYTF. The chain links TRBV28 to TRBJ1-2; 7 positions match TRBD1. J was trimmed by 3 bases and V by 3 bases; bases with no gene match: 4. There are 14 residues in the CDR3. Germline V gene data show CDR1 as MDHEN and CDR2 as SYDVKM.